This T cell receptor beta chain is from a study of cytomegalovirus exposure and HLA in healthy donors (dated by TCRdb to 2016 to 2017). Context from the whole study: According to a later analysis, one platform produced both the roughly 130 validation repertoires and the roughly 660 repertoires of the first cohort. The aim of the study was to test whether cataloging public T cell receptors could identify signatures of past pathogen exposure. Along with the approximately 700-subject first cohort, a separate validation cohort of over a hundred different subjects was used. To predict cytomegalovirus infection status, the study combined high-throughput TCR immunosequencing, statistical association of individual TCRs with disease status, and machine learning.

Study-wide conclusions, independent of this receptor: The classifier was reported to diagnose cytomegalovirus status with high specificity and sensitivity in both the original cohort and the validation cohort. In the study, around 150 TCR beta chains were listed as associated with cytomegalovirus. In vitro tests confirmed that a few of the cytomegalovirus-associated TCR beta chains recognize cytomegalovirus antigens. A later analysis found that TCRs clustered in the first cohort also tended to co-occur in the roughly 120 validation repertoires, with 94% of cluster scores above 0. The authors suggested that the approach could potentially be extended to other disease states and immunological phenotypes. A later analysis had no HLA typing for the validation cohort, so co-occurrence there was scored across all 130 or so repertoires. Most TCR sequences were seen in very few donors, while some public TCRs were found in many individuals.

The germline V gene supplies CDR1 MNHEY and CDR2 SVGAGI. The V and J ends are trimmed by 0 bases and 5 bases, leaving 13 bases between them. From the cysteine up to the phenylalanine, the CDR3 has a length of 15 residues. Only CDR3 DNA remains: 45 bases, in frame from the first base. Note on this clone: It lacks a known antigen. The record has no base qualities; no much larger clone is one base away.

The donors were included in the validation cohort of roughly 120 subjects, a group kept apart from the roughly 610-subject first cohort. Library prep was done by the immunoSEQ multiplex PCR assay. Turning to the authors' computational methods: A statistical classification framework was built for diagnosing cytomegalovirus status from the catalog of TCR beta chain sequences. Sourced from immuneACCESS, this table was stored by TCRdb with only in-frame sequences that have V and J called. A share of the clones is absent; for the studies checked, an unresolved V gene accounts for under half, and the remainder has no known explanation. That table gives V, J and clone size, and the DNA gave D and trimming. The sample table records under 200,000 clones; around 80% of these occur just once. Clones ranked in the top ten supply roughly 1.2% of the sample.

The sequence was collected from a young woman in good health and CMV-seronegative. In this chain, TRBV6-5 is recombined with TRBJ1-2; a confident D gene designation cannot be given. The sequenced sample consisted of PBMCs. Here is the DNA: TGTGCCAGCAGTTACTCGATCGACAAATCTTATGGCTACACCTTC. It specifies CASSYSIDKSYGYTF.